Below are 17 T cell receptor beta chains sequenced from a single sample in a study of glioma-infiltrating T cells. TCR alpha and beta CDR3 regions were amplified from RNA using iRepertoire nested multiplex PCR. One entry per CDR3 protein results from TCRdb running MiXCR on the multiplex PCR reads. The data contain 300,000 to 450,000 distinct CDR3 sequences, roughly 41% of them singletons. Sequencing used glioma tissue, nonneoplastic brain tissue, or PBMCs (not recorded which). Every receptor here comes from a human donor with low-grade glioma or glioblastoma, undergoing nonglioma brain surgery, or in good health (not recorded which).

In this sample, this clonotype turned up many times. This chain links TRBV20-1 with TRBJ2-7, with unresolved D. The CDR3 extends over 14 amino acids. V shed 2 bases and J shed 5 bases, with 16 bases lying between them. CDR1 and CDR2 (germline): DFQATT, SNEGSKA (reference sequence). This CDR3 is CSARHPPEDHEQYF. The CDR3, as DNA: TGCAGTGCTAGACATCCCCCTGAGGACCACGAGCAGTACTTC.

The chain couples TRBV18 to TRBJ1-6, with D perhaps matching TRBD1 (5 bases). V lost 1 base and J lost 10, with 17 bases in between. The CDR3 totals 16 residues. Germline V gene lookup returns CDR1 KGHSH and CDR2 LQKENI. CDR3 loop: CASSPRVGRESSPLHF. The CDR3 DNA reads as TGTGCCAGCTCACCACGAGTGGGCAGGGAGTCATCACCCCTCCACTTT.

This chain joins TRBV4-1 and TRBJ1-5, with no clear D. The germline CDR1 and CDR2 sequences are MGHRA and YSYEKL. The V gene lost 4 bases and the J gene lost 1 base, with 14 bases spanning the gap. This CDR3 is 16 amino acids long. The DNA of the CDR3 is TGCGCCAGCAGCCTGTTGGCGGGGTTGAGCAATCAGCCCCAGCATTTT. This gives the protein CASSLLAGLSNQPQHF.

On this clonotype: This may be a read error: a much more frequent sequence differs by one nucleotide. The chain recombines TRBV6-1 with TRBJ1-2; D gene unclear. The CDR3 extends over 14 amino acids. Germline CDR1 is MNHNS and CDR2 is SASEGT. V was trimmed by 6 bases and J by 4 bases, leaving 15 bases between them. CDR3 amino acids: CASSLESPPYGYTF. Here the CDR3 DNA reads TGTGCCAGCAGCTTGGAAAGCCCCCCCTATGGCTACACCTTC.

This clonotype was recorded a few times. The chain carries TRBV4-1 and TRBJ2-1, with a weak D call TRBD2 (6 bases). Trimming pared 1 base from V and 6 bases from J, leaving 19 bases between. This CDR3 has 17 amino acids. Germline loops: CDR1 MGHRA, CDR2 YSYEKL. In DNA, the CDR3 is TGCGCCAGCAGCCAAGGTCGTCGCGGGGCATTTAGCAATGAGCAGTTCTTC. Its translation is CASSQGRRGAFSNEQFF.

V and J are TRBV2 and TRBJ2-2; tentative D call: TRBD1 (6 bases). The CDR3 runs 16 residues. CDR1 and CDR2 from the germline V gene are SNHLY and FYNNEI. Trimming removed 8 bases from V and 2 bases from J, with 18 bases in between. Here the CDR3 DNA reads TGTGCCAGCGACGTCGACAGGCGGGCAAACACCGGGGAGCTGTTTTTT. Its translation is CASDVDRRANTGELFF.

This chain links TRBV29-1 with TRBJ2-1; 9 nucleotides line up with TRBD2. Germline CDR1 SQVTM, CDR2 ANQGSEA. V lost 8 bases and J lost 4; bases outside the gene matches: 9. The CDR3 is 14 amino acids. The CDR3 DNA sequence: TGCAGCTCGAGGGCGGGAGGGTCGTACAATGAGCAGTTCTTC. Amino acids: CSSRAGGSYNEQFF.

This clonotype was recorded a few times. This sequence joins TRBV4-1 and TRBJ1-2; D might be TRBD1 (6 bases). CDR1 is MGHRA, CDR2 YSYEKL, per germline. CDR3 size: 17 residues. V was cut by 0 bases and J by 3 bases, with 17 bases left in between. DNA for the CDR3: TGCGCCAGCAGCCAAGATGTCACCAGGGGTCGATACTATGGCTACACCTTC. This codes for CASSQDVTRGRYYGYTF.

A word on this clonotype: Just one base apart from a much larger clone, this may be a read error. This chain joins TRBV27 and TRBJ2-7, with 7 bases fitting TRBD1. The CDR3 totals 17 residues. J lost 2 bases, V lost 6 bases, and 16 bases had no gene match. Germline assignment: CDR1 MNHEY and CDR2 SMNVEV (reference sequence). The CDR3 loop is CASRRFFLDRPPYEQYF. The CDR3 nucleotides are TGTGCCAGCAGAAGATTCTTCCTGGACAGGCCCCCCTACGAGCAGTACTTC.

This clonotype was seen a few times. This chain links TRBV6-5 with TRBJ1-2; D perhaps matches TRBD1 (5 bases). Per germline, CDR1 MNHEY and CDR2 SVGAGI. The CDR3 spans 17 residues. The V and J ends lost 10 bases and 3 bases respectively, with 27 bases between them. The CDR3 DNA reads as TGTGCCATAAGAGTTAAGTGGGGCCCACAGACCCACTATGGCTACACCTTC. Its protein is CAIRVKWGPQTHYGYTF.

On this clonotype: A read error may explain this, as a much larger clone is one base away. The rearrangement uses TRBV25-1 and TRBJ2-7, with a tentative D call TRBD1 (6 bases). Germline V lookup: CDR1 MGHDK, CDR2 SYGVNS. The CDR3 consists of 12 residues. CDR3 nucleotides: TGTGCCAGCAGTGAATTTAGGCAGGGGACGGTCTTC. Its translation is CASSEFRQGTVF.

This clonotype was counted a few times. One end of the junction does not line up with germline, which may come from a read error. This chain uses TRBV27 with TRBJ2-7, with 9 bases matching TRBD1. This CDR3 comprises 12 residues. In germline, CDR1 is MNHEY, CDR2 SMNVEV (reference sequence). The CDR3 loop is CESRTGVYEQYF. The DNA for the CDR3 is TGCGAAAGCCGGACAGGGGTCTACGAGCAGTACTTC.

About this clonotype itself: Since the CDR3 does not end with the conserved phenylalanine or tryptophan, this likely comes from a read error. CDR3 residues: CASSGFSSGNTIYL. The CDR3 coding sequence is TGTGCCAGCAGCGGGTTCAGCTCTGGAAACACCATATATCTT. The rearrangement uses TRBV9 and TRBJ1-3; no definite D call. The germline V gene encodes CDR1 SGDLS and CDR2 YYNGEE. The CDR3 loop spans 14 amino acids. The ends were cut back, 3 bases at V and 0 bases at J, with 7 bases in the middle.

This clonotype has a count of ten or more. Relative to the germline gene, one junction end is altered; a read error may explain this. V is TRBV28 and J is TRBJ2-7, with D hard to call. Germline CDR1 reads MDHEN; CDR2 reads SYDVKM. This CDR3 is 12 amino acids long. CDR3 sequence reads: CASSPRTDGEDF. CDR3 bases: TGTGCCAGCAGTCCCCGAACGGACGGAGAAGACTTC.

This clonotype has a handful of counts. The chain employs TRBV5-4 and TRBJ1-1; no firm D call. Between the trimmed V and J ends, which lost 4 bases and 1 base, there was a span of 17 bases. Germline lookup yields CDR1 SGHNT and CDR2 YYREEE (reference sequence). The CDR3 covers 16 residues. DNA of the CDR3: TGTGCCAGCAGCCCCTCTTGGGCAGGAGCGAACACTGAAGCTTTCTTT. This sequence encodes CASSPSWAGANTEAFF.

This clonotype was counted many times. This sequence joins TRBV28 and TRBJ2-7, with no clear D. The V gene lost 4 bases and the J gene lost 5 bases, with 15 bases spanning the gap. The CDR3 consists of 14 residues. Germline V gene lookup returns CDR1 MDHEN and CDR2 SYDVKM. The CDR3 DNA reads TGTGCCAGCAGTTCACAGTGGGTCGCTAACGAGCAGTACTTC. Encoded protein: CASSSQWVANEQYF.

Here the CDR3 reads CASSSRPDRFEETQYF. CDR3 nucleotides: TGTGCCAGTAGTTCTCGACCTGACAGATTTGAAGAGACCCAGTACTTC. The chain uses TRBV19 and TRBJ2-5; TRBD1 might be the D (5 bases). This CDR3 has 16 residues. V lost 5 bases, J lost 3 bases, and 19 bases lay in between. Germline loops: CDR1 LNHDA, CDR2 SQIVND (reference sequence).